This T cell receptor (beta chain) was recorded in a study of cytomegalovirus exposure and HLA in healthy donors. Germline CDR1 reads SGDLS; CDR2 reads YYNGEE. With 0 bases clipped from V and 4 bases from J, the junction kept 5 bases outside the gene matches. CDR3 length: 17 residues. PCR primers comprised 60 Vbeta and 13 Jbeta primers. Only in-frame clones appear in the TCRdb table, and some are missing; sequencing was by immunoSEQ multiplex PCR. The repertoire holds around 130,000 clones, with around 83% as singletons. Sequenced input: PBMCs. The V and J genes are TRBV9 and TRBJ2-5; 14 positions match TRBD2. The receptor's source is a girl aged 2-10 years in good health and CMV-seronegative. Here the CDR3 reads CASSVGGGLAGGETQYF. The CDR3 bases are TGTGCCAGCAGCGTAGGAGGAGGACTAGCGGGAGGAGAGACCCAGTACTTC.